One TCR beta chain is described in this entry. The data were obtained in a study of blood T cells in healthy people across ages. Germline lookup yields CDR1 MNHNY and CDR2 SVGAGI (reference sequence). The V and J ends lost 5 bases and 13 bases respectively, with 21 bases between them. The CDR3 runs to 14 residues. A sample-barcoded 5' primer and a J-beta primer mix were used in a second PCR of roughly 6 to 11 cycles. Each of the cDNA molecules was tagged by a template-switch adaptor with 12 random nucleotides. TCRdb re-analysed the 5' RACE reads in MiXCR, keeping a single row per CDR3 protein. The table has over 1,500,000 distinct CDR3 sequences, just under 50% seen once. Healthy Caucasian individuals from Russia aged about 6 to 90 served as donors. Each sample yielded at least 6 million isolated PBMCs. Total RNA extraction produced at least 5 micrograms (per sample) for the study.

The rearrangement uses TRBV6-6 and TRBJ2-1; D may be TRBD1 (5 bases). The sequence was collected from a woman in her thirties or forties in good health. Sequenced sample: blood. CDR3 DNA: TGTGCCAGCAGTCTGGACACGAACCAAGAGACCCAGTTCTTC. Translated: CASSLDTNQETQFF.